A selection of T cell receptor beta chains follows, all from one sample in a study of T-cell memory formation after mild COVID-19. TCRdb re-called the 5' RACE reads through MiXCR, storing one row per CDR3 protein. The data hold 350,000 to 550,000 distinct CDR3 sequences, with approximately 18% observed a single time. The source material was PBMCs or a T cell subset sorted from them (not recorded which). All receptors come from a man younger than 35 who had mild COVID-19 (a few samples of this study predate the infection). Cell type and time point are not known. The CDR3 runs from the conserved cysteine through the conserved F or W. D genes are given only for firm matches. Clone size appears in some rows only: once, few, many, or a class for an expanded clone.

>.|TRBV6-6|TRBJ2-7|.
TGTGCCAGCAGTTCCCTCCGCGGGACTGTGAGCTCCTACGAGCAGTACTTC
CASSSLRGTVSSYEQYF
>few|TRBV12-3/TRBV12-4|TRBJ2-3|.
TGTGCCAGCGGACTGGGGGGCCCGGGGGATACGCAGTATTTT
CASGLGGPGDTQYF
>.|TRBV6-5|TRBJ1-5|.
TGTGCCAGCAGTTATCATGGGGTCGGTCAGCCCCAGCATTTT
CASSYHGVGQPQHF
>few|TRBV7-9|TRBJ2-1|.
TGTGCCAGCAGCTTACTTAGCGTAATCTACAATGAGCAGTTCTTC
CASSLLSVIYNEQFF
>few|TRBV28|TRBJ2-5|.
TGTGCCAGCACCCACCGGGACCCCCAAGAGACCCAGTACTTC
CASTHRDPQETQYF
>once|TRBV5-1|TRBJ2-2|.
TGCGCCAGCAGCTTGCTGGACACAAACACCGGGGAGCTGTTTTTT
CASSLLDTNTGELFF
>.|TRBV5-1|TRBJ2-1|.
TGCGCCAGCAGCTTGGCCGGTGGGGGTTTAACGGTTGAGCAGTTCTTC
CASSLAGGGLTVEQFF
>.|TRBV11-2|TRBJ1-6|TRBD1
TGTGCCAGCAGCGCTCGACAGGGGACGAATTCACCCCTCCACTTT
CASSARQGTNSPLHF
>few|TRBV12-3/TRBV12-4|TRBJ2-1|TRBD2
TGTGCCAGCACCCCGGGGGGGGGTCCGTACAATGAGCAGTTCTTC
CASTPGGGPYNEQFF
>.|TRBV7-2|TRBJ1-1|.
TGTGCCAGCAGCCGGGGGGTACAGGGAGACACTGAAGCTTTCTTT
CASSRGVQGDTEAFF
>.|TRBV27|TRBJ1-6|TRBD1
TGTGCCAGCAGTTGGTCGGGGACAGGGGTAGGTTCACCCCTCCACTTT
CASSWSGTGVGSPLHF
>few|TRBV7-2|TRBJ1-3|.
TGTGCCAGCAGCTTATTCACAGGGCCCTCTGGAAACACCATATATTTT
CASSLFTGPSGNTIYF
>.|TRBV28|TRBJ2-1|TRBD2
TGTGCCAGCAGCGGACTAGGGCGCAGTGAGCAGTTCTTC
CASSGLGRSEQFF
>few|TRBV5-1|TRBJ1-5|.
TGCGCCAGCAGCTTGGCACCTGGACAGTATCAGCCCCAGCATTTT
CASSLAPGQYQPQHF
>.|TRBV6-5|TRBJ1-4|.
TGTGCCAGCCAATCTGTGACAGACGGAAATGAAAAACTGTTTTTT
CASQSVTDGNEKLFF
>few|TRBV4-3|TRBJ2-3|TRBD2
TGCGCCAGCAGCCAAGATAGTCTAGCGGGGGTCACAGATACGCAGTATTTT
CASSQDSLAGVTDTQYF
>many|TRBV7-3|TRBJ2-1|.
TGTGCCAGCAGCTTAACTGTCGGCTCCTACAATGAGCAGTTCTTC
CASSLTVGSYNEQFF
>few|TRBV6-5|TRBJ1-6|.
TGTGCCGTTCGGAGCTCCTATAATTCACCCCTCCACTTT
CAVRSSYNSPLHF
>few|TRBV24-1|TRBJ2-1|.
TGTGCCACCAGTGGAGGGACAGAGCAGTTCTTC
CATSGGTEQFF
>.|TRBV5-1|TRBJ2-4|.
TGCGCCAGCAGGGTGGACGTTAAAAACATTCAGTACTTC
CASRVDVKNIQYF
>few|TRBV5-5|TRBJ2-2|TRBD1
TGTGCCAGCAGCTTGGGCGACAGGGGGCACACCGGGGAGCTGTTTTTT
CASSLGDRGHTGELFF
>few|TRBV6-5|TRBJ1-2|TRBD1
TGTGCCAGCAGTGGACGGACAGGGGGTAACTATGGCTACACCTTC
CASSGRTGGNYGYTF
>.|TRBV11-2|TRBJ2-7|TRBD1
TGTGCCAGCAGCCCATGGGGACAGGGGATATCCTACGAGCAGTACTTC
CASSPWGQGISYEQYF